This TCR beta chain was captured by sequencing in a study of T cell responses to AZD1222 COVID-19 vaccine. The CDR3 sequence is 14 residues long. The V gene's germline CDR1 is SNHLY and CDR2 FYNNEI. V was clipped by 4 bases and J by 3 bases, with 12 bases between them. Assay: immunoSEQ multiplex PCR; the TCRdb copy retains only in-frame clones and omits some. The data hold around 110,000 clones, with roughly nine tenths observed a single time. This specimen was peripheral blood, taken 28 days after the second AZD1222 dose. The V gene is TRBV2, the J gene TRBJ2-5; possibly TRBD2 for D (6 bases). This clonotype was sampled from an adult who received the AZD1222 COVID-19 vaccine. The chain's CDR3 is CASSAWDSKETQYF. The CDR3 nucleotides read TGTGCCAGCAGTGCCTGGGACTCCAAAGAGACCCAGTACTTC.